This T cell receptor beta chain was identified in a study of cytomegalovirus exposure and HLA in healthy donors. Whole-study findings and limits: In a later analysis, a genetic analysis reported fewer productive-TCR N-insertions in an Asian-associated ancestry cluster than the cohort average. One variant, a missense change in DCLRE1C, was linked in a later analysis to TCR beta V- and J-gene trimming.

Germline V CDR1 and CDR2: MNHEY, SVGAGI. The CDR3 runs to 15 residues. The V segment lost 6 bases and the J segment 8 bases; nucleotides outside the gene matches: 7. To note about this clone: Its antigen is unidentified.

The PCR had 60 Vbeta and 13 Jbeta primers. Clones were read by immunoSEQ multiplex PCR, and TCRdb kept only the in-frame ones, dropping some. Of tens of thousands of clones in the sample, 60% to 80% were seen once. V is TRBV6-5 and J is TRBJ2-1, with 13 bases matching TRBD2. The TCR originated in a woman in her forties or fifties in good health and CMV-seropositive. The sequencing sample was made of PBMCs. The CDR3 DNA is TGTGCCAGCAGGTCCGGGACTAGCGGGACCCATGAGCAGTTCTTC. Protein product: CASRSGTSGTHEQFF.